The rows below give T cell receptor beta chains drawn from one sample of a study of CD8+ T cells in alopecia areata. TCRdb's table, derived via immunoSEQ multiplex PCR, lists solely in-frame clones and lacks some. The table records some 80,000 clones, about 71% of them present only once. The sequences come from CD8+ T cells sorted from blood, collected at week 24, from a patient treated with tofacitinib. All receptors come from a human donor with alopecia areata. Each CDR3 is given with its conserved first and last residue. Each record gives: CDR3 DNA, CDR3 protein, clone size, V gene, D gene, J gene. The D gene is left open where the match is weak. Clone size is not always given. Where it is, it says once, few, many or a class for expanded clones.

TGCGCCAGCAGCCATAGCTCAAACAATGAGCAGTTCTTC	CASSHSSNNEQFF	.	TRBV4-3	.	TRBJ2-1
TGTGCCAGCAGCCTAGAATACACGAGCTACGAGCAGTACTTC	CASSLEYTSYEQYF	.	TRBV4-2	.	TRBJ2-7
TGTGCCATCAAGGGTATCGGGGACTACAATGAGCAGTTCTTC	CAIKGIGDYNEQFF	.	TRBV10-3	.	TRBJ2-1
TGTGCCAGCAGCCACAGGCGGACTAGCCCCTACGAGCAGTACTTC	CASSHRRTSPYEQYF	few	TRBV14	TRBD2	TRBJ2-7
TGCGCCAGCAGCCAAGACACCGGGACAGTCATCTACGAGCAGTACTTC	CASSQDTGTVIYEQYF	.	TRBV4-3	TRBD1	TRBJ2-7
TGTGCCAGCAGTCCCGGGACAGGGGTCTACGAGCAGTACTTC	CASSPGTGVYEQYF	.	TRBV27	TRBD1	TRBJ2-7
TGTGCCAGCAGCTTCCTAGCGGGAAATAACTACGAGCAGTACTTC	CASSFLAGNNYEQYF	.	TRBV7-3	TRBD2	TRBJ2-7
TGTGCCAGCAGCTTGGAGCTAGCGGGACACAATGAGCAGTTCTTC	CASSLELAGHNEQFF	few	TRBV5-6	TRBD2	TRBJ2-1
TGTGCCAGCAGCTTGGCCCTAACGGGGGTTTATGGCTACACCTTC	CASSLALTGVYGYTF	.	TRBV9	.	TRBJ1-2
TGTGCCAGCAGCTTCGAGGGGGTGAGCACCGGGGAGCTGTTTTTT	CASSFEGVSTGELFF	few	TRBV2	.	TRBJ2-2
TGCGCCAGCAGCCAAGACCCTAGCGGGGGACAAAACAATGAGCAGTTCTTC	CASSQDPSGGQNNEQFF	few	TRBV4-3	TRBD2	TRBJ2-1
TGCAGCGCGATAGGGACTCCCATCCACATTCAGTACTTC	CSAIGTPIHIQYF	.	TRBV29-1	.	TRBJ2-4
TGTGCCAGCACCCCGACAGGGGGCTTTACAGATACGCAGTATTTT	CASTPTGGFTDTQYF	.	TRBV27	TRBD1	TRBJ2-3
TGTGCCAGCAGTTCCGATAGCGGGAGTTTTAGACAAGAGACCCAGTACTTC	CASSSDSGSFRQETQYF	.	TRBV25-1	TRBD2	TRBJ2-5
TGCGCCAGCAGCTTTAACACCGGGGAGCTGTTTTTT	CASSFNTGELFF	.	TRBV5-1	.	TRBJ2-2
TGTGCCAGCAGTTACGGGGCAGATCTATCCTACGAGCAGTACTTC	CASSYGADLSYEQYF	.	TRBV2	.	TRBJ2-7
TGTGCCAGCAGCGTAGGGCGGGGGGACTCCTACAATGAGCAGTTCTTC	CASSVGRGDSYNEQFF	few	TRBV9	TRBD2	TRBJ2-1
TGCGCCAGCAGCCAAGAACGACGGCAAAACACCGGGGAGCTGTTTTTT	CASSQERRQNTGELFF	.	TRBV4-1	.	TRBJ2-2
TGTGCCAGCAGCTTTACCACTAGCGGGACCTACGAGCAGTACTTC	CASSFTTSGTYEQYF	.	TRBV5-4	TRBD2	TRBJ2-7
TGTGCCAGCAGCTCGCTAACCGGGGAGCTGTTTTTT	CASSSLTGELFF	.	TRBV7-6	.	TRBJ2-2
TGTGCCAGCAGTTACTTGGGCCAACAAGAGACCCAGTACTTC	CASSYLGQQETQYF	.	TRBV6-5	.	TRBJ2-5
TGTGCCAGCAGCCCAGTGGGACTGAACACCGGGGAGCTGTTTTTT	CASSPVGLNTGELFF	.	TRBV9	.	TRBJ2-2
TGTGCCAGCAGCGGTGCTACCTGGACCGCCCAAGAGACCCAGTACTTC	CASSGATWTAQETQYF	.	TRBV9	.	TRBJ2-5
TGTGCCAGCAGTGAACAAGGCTCCCAGGTAAGGGACACTGAAGCTTTCTTT	CASSEQGSQVRDTEAFF	few	TRBV2	.	TRBJ1-1
TGTGCCAGCAGCTTAAATCTGGGACTGCCTTACTTC	CASSLNLGLPYF	.	TRBV7-6	.	TRBJ2-7
TGCGCCAGCAGTACCCACATCAGGGACTACACTGAAGCTTTCTTT	CASSTHIRDYTEAFF	.	TRBV4-1	.	TRBJ1-1
TGCGCCAGCAGCCAAGATCTAGGCGAAGAGACCCAGTACTTC	CASSQDLGEETQYF	.	TRBV4-3	.	TRBJ2-5
TGCGCCAGCAGCCAAGATTCTCCTAGTCCCGGGCGCGCAGATACGCAGTATTTT	CASSQDSPSPGRADTQYF	.	TRBV4-1	.	TRBJ2-3
TGTGCCATCAGCCCACCGGGACTAGCGGGTTACAATGAGCAGTTCTTC	CAISPPGLAGYNEQFF	.	TRBV10-3	TRBD2	TRBJ2-1
TGTGCCAGCAGCTTGGACGGATACAATGAGCAGTTCTTC	CASSLDGYNEQFF	.	TRBV5-4	.	TRBJ2-1
TGTGCCAGCAGCTTAGCTACGGGTGGGGCCCAGTACTTC	CASSLATGGAQYF	.	TRBV7-3	.	TRBJ2-5
TGCGCCAGCAGCCAAGGAGCAGGGACGAATCAGCCCCAGCATTTT	CASSQGAGTNQPQHF	.	TRBV4-1	.	TRBJ1-5
TGCAGCGTTGAATATGGGGCATCCCACGAGCAGTACTTC	CSVEYGASHEQYF	.	TRBV29-1	.	TRBJ2-7
TGTGCCTGGAGTTCTGGCATCTCCTACAATGAGCAGTTCTTC	CAWSSGISYNEQFF	.	TRBV30	.	TRBJ2-1
TGTGCCAGCAGCTTAGTCGGGGGAACTTCCTACGAGCAGTACTTC	CASSLVGGTSYEQYF	.	TRBV7-9	.	TRBJ2-7
TGCAGCGTAGGAGGGGGCGAGGATAACGTTGATACTGAAGCTTTCTTT	CSVGGGEDNVDTEAFF	few	TRBV29-1	TRBD1	TRBJ1-1
TGTGCCAGCAGTTACTCGGGGGGGTCCTACGAGCAGTACTTC	CASSYSGGSYEQYF	.	TRBV6-5	TRBD2	TRBJ2-7
TGTGCCAGCAGTTACGCCCGCCACTACGAGCAGTACTTC	CASSYARHYEQYF	.	TRBV6-5	.	TRBJ2-7
TGTGCCAGCAGCCAGCTAGGGGCACAAGAGACCCAGTACTTC	CASSQLGAQETQYF	.	TRBV7-9	.	TRBJ2-5
TGCGCCAGCAGCACTGACAGGGTCGGCACCGGGGAGCTGTTTTTT	CASSTDRVGTGELFF	.	TRBV5-1	TRBD1	TRBJ2-2
TGTGCCAGCAGTTTCGTCCGGACAGGGCTCGTCGAGCAGTACTTC	CASSFVRTGLVEQYF	.	TRBV28	TRBD1	TRBJ2-7
TGCGCCAGCAGCCCCGGGACTAGCGGGGGTAATGAGCAGTTCTTC	CASSPGTSGGNEQFF	.	TRBV5-1	TRBD2	TRBJ2-1
TGTGCCAGCAGCCTTCGGACGGACTCAACTGAAGCTTTCTTT	CASSLRTDSTEAFF	few	TRBV27	.	TRBJ1-1
TGTGCCAGCAGCCTCAATTGGGCGGGGGGGTACAATGAGCAGTTCTTC	CASSLNWAGGYNEQFF	.	TRBV9	TRBD2	TRBJ2-1
TGTGCCAGCAGCCCGGGGACAATTTACGAGCAGTACTTC	CASSPGTIYEQYF	.	TRBV13	.	TRBJ2-7
TGCGCCAGCAGCGGGGGGACAGTTAACACTGAAGCTTTCTTT	CASSGGTVNTEAFF	.	TRBV5-1	TRBD1	TRBJ1-1
TGTGCCAGTAGTATCGGACAGGGTTTTGCTGAAGCTTTCTTT	CASSIGQGFAEAFF	.	TRBV19	TRBD1	TRBJ1-1
TGTGCCAGCAGTGAAGATTACGGACAGGGACTTTACGAGCAGTACTTC	CASSEDYGQGLYEQYF	.	TRBV2	TRBD1	TRBJ2-7
TGCGCCAGCAGCCCGACCCGGGGCACGATAGGGGAGCTGTTTTTT	CASSPTRGTIGELFF	.	TRBV5-1	.	TRBJ2-2
TGTGCCAGCAGCCACCGGGACAGACTATACAATGAGCAGTTCTTC	CASSHRDRLYNEQFF	.	TRBV6-5	TRBD1	TRBJ2-1
TGTGCCAGCAGCCCTGAACTAGCGGGATACAATGAGCAGTTCTTC	CASSPELAGYNEQFF	.	TRBV7-3	TRBD2	TRBJ2-1
TGTGCCAGCAGTTTATCTCCGGACAGCGACCGAAAACTGTTTTTT	CASSLSPDSDRKLFF	.	TRBV27	.	TRBJ1-4
TGTGCCAGCAGCTTACACGGGAACCGCCAAGAGACCCAGTACTTC	CASSLHGNRQETQYF	.	TRBV13	.	TRBJ2-5
TGTGCCAGCAGTTACTCTCCGGGGGGCTCGCCCGAGCAGTACTTC	CASSYSPGGSPEQYF	.	TRBV6-5	.	TRBJ2-7
TGTGCCAGCAGCTTAACCGGACAGGGGCTGGAAAAACTGTTTTTT	CASSLTGQGLEKLFF	few	TRBV7-2	TRBD1	TRBJ1-4
TGCGCCAGCAGTCAATCGGCTTTCTTT	CASSQSAFF	few	TRBV23-1	.	TRBJ1-1
TGTGCCAGTAGTATTGATGCGGGTTTCGGGCAGTACTTC	CASSIDAGFGQYF	.	TRBV19	.	TRBJ2-7
TGTGCCAGCAGCCAAGATCACAGGGGGAGAGACAATGAGCAGTTCTTC	CASSQDHRGRDNEQFF	few	TRBV14	TRBD1	TRBJ2-1
TGCGCCAGCAGCCAAACCAGGGGTTTGCACACCGGGGAGCTGTTTTTT	CASSQTRGLHTGELFF	few	TRBV4-1	.	TRBJ2-2
TGTGCCAGCAGTCCGGGTGGGCCCTCGGTGTTTTTT	CASSPGGPSVFF	.	TRBV25-1	.	TRBJ1-4